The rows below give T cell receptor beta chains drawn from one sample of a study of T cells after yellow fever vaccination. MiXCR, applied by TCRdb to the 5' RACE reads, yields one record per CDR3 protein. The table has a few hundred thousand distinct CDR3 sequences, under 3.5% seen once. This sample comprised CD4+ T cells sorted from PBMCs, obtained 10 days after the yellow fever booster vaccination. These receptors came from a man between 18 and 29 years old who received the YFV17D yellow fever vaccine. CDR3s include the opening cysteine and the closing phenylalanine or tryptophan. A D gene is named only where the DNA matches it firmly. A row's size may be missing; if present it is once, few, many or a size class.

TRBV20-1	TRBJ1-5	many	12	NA	CSAGGEMQPQHF	TGCAGTGCTGGCGGGGAGATGCAGCCCCAGCATTTT
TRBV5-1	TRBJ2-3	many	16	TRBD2	CASSLDPGLATDTQYF	TGCGCCAGCAGCTTGGATCCGGGACTAGCAACAGATACGCAGTATTTT
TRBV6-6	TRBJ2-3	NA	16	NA	CASSYSWSRGSDTQYF	TGTGCCAGCAGTTACTCTTGGTCCCGGGGGTCAGATACGCAGTATTTT
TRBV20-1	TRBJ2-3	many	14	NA	CSAKVGGSTDTQYF	TGCAGTGCTAAGGTCGGGGGTAGCACAGATACGCAGTATTTT
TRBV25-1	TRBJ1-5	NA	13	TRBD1	CASRGQGHQPQHF	TGTGCCAGCAGAGGACAGGGGCATCAGCCCCAGCATTTT
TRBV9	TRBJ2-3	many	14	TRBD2	CASSATSGTDTQYF	TGTGCCAGCAGCGCGACTAGCGGCACAGATACGCAGTATTTT
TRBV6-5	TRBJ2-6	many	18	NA	CASSKTRHLSSGANVLTF	TGTGCCAGCAGCAAGACACGACACCTTAGCTCTGGGGCCAACGTCCTGACTTTC
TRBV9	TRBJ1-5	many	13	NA	CASSVGHNQPQHF	TGTGCCAGCAGCGTAGGTCACAATCAGCCCCAGCATTTT
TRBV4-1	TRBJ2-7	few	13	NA	CASSQDRAPEQYF	TGCGCCAGCAGCCAAGACAGGGCTCCCGAGCAGTACTTC
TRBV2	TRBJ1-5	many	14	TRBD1	CASSENGQAGSEHF	TGTGCCAGCAGTGAAAATGGACAGGCAGGGTCGGAGCATTTT
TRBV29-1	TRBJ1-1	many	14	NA	CSVRGWGSNTEAFF	TGCAGCGTGAGGGGGTGGGGGTCGAACACTGAAGCTTTCTTT
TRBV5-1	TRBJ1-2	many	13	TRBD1	CASSSGQDYGYTF	TGTGCCAGCAGCTCCGGACAGGATTATGGCTACACCTTC
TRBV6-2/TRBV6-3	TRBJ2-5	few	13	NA	CASMDGGRETQYF	TGTGCCAGCATGGATGGGGGCAGGGAGACCCAGTACTTC
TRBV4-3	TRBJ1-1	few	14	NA	CASSQDTWETEAFF	TGCGCCAGCAGCCAAGATACATGGGAGACTGAAGCTTTCTTT
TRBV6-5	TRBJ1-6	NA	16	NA	CASSYSVSRANSPLHF	TGTGCCAGCAGTTACTCAGTCAGTCGAGCGAATTCACCCCTCCACTTT
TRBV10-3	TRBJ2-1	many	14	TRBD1	CAIRGQGPYNEQFF	TGTGCCATCAGGGGACAGGGACCCTACAATGAGCAGTTCTTC
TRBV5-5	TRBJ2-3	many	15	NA	CASSYRVERTDTQYF	TGTGCCAGCAGCTACAGGGTCGAACGCACAGATACGCAGTATTTT